The 27 T cell receptor beta chains in this list originate from one sample, sequenced in a study of T cell responses to AZD1222 COVID-19 vaccine. Assay used: immunoSEQ multiplex PCR; TCRdb lists only in-frame clones, some missing. The table includes about 120,000 clones, about 91% detected once. Sample: peripheral blood, taken 28 days after the second AZD1222 dose. The receptors come from an adult who received the AZD1222 COVID-19 vaccine.

The chain recombines TRBV4-1 with TRBJ2-2; no definite D call. Per the germline V gene, CDR1 is MGHRA and CDR2 is YSYEKL. Trimming took off 4 bases at V and 1 base at J, with 13 bases between the two ends. This CDR3 has 16 amino acids. The CDR3 protein is CASSPLGRENTGELFF. The DNA of the CDR3 is TGCGCCAGCAGCCCTCTCGGCAGAGAGAACACCGGGGAGCTGTTTTTT.

V usage is TRBV28 and J usage is TRBJ2-7, with 12 bases matching TRBD1. Germline lookup yields CDR1 MDHEN and CDR2 SYDVKM. The CDR3 runs 16 residues. J gave up 6 bases and V 4 bases, and 10 bases lay outside the gene matches. The CDR3 here is CASSYPLRDRGLEQYF. CDR3 nucleotide sequence: TGTGCCAGCAGTTACCCTCTACGGGACAGGGGGCTCGAGCAGTACTTC.

The chain has TRBV18 and TRBJ2-7; 8 bases are a match to TRBD1. There are 15 residues in the CDR3. The V gene's germline CDR1 is KGHSH and CDR2 LQKENI. With V trimmed by 6 bases and J by 2 bases, 9 bases remained unmatched. CDR3 nucleotide sequence: TGTGCCAGCTCCGCTACAGGGGGGAAGGCCTACGAGCAGTACTTC. It specifies CASSATGGKAYEQYF.

The chain uses TRBV19 and TRBJ2-3, with 10 bases that match TRBD2. The V and J ends lost 3 bases and 4 bases, in that order; junction bases with no gene match: 16. The germline V gene encodes CDR1 LNHDA and CDR2 SQIVND (reference sequence). The CDR3 consists of 19 residues. The CDR3 coding sequence is TGTGCCAGTAGTATTGGGCTAGCGGGAGTGAAAGCCAGGGCAGATACGCAGTATTTT. This sequence encodes CASSIGLAGVKARADTQYF.

The CDR3 protein is CASSRQGANTGELFF. The CDR3 nucleotides read TGTGCCAGCAGTCGACAGGGGGCGAACACCGGGGAGCTGTTTTTT. J is TRBJ2-2 and V is TRBV6-5, with 9 positions matching TRBD1. This CDR3 region has 15 residues. CDR1 and CDR2 from the germline V gene are MNHEY and SVGAGI. V lost 5 bases, J lost 0 bases, and 1 base stayed unmatched.

CDR3 nucleotide sequence: TGTGCCTTGGAAGTTCCCAAGCTCCTGGCCTATAATTCACCCCTCCACTTT. Translation: CALEVPKLLAYNSPLHF. The chain links TRBV30 to TRBJ1-6; no clear D gene. V was cut by 7 bases and J by 2 bases, with 21 bases left in between. This CDR3 comprises 17 residues. The germline gives CDR1 GTSNPN, CDR2 SVGIG (reference sequence).

This clone was seen a handful of times. V usage is TRBV5-5 and J usage is TRBJ2-7; possibly TRBD1 or TRBD2 for D (5 bases each). Germline V gives CDR1 SGHKS, CDR2 YYEKEE (reference sequence). V was trimmed by 4 bases and J by 1 base, leaving 12 bases between them. The CDR3 has 14 amino acids. CDR3 sequence (DNA): TGTGCCAGCAGCCCGTGGGACGGATCCTACGAGCAGTACTTC. It yields the protein CASSPWDGSYEQYF.

The rearrangement joins TRBV3-1 (or the pseudogene TRBV3-2) to TRBJ1-2, with unresolved D. CDR3 length: 12 residues. The V end lost 2 bases, the J end lost 1 base, and 2 bases lay between the germline ends. Germline loops: CDR1 LGHDT, CDR2 YNNKEL (reference sequence). The CDR3 DNA reads TGTGCCAGCAGCCAAAATAACTATGGCTACACCTTC. Translated, it gives CASSQNNYGYTF.

The chain recombines TRBV9 with TRBJ1-2, with D tentatively TRBD1 (6 bases). Germline CDR1 is SGDLS and CDR2 is YYNGEE. The CDR3 sequence is 13 residues long. With 4 bases removed from V and 5 bases from J, the gap between germline ends came to 12 bases. The CDR3 nucleotides read TGTGCCAGCAGCCACAGGGCGGCGTATGGCTACACCTTC. Residues: CASSHRAAYGYTF.

The V and J genes are TRBV6-1 and TRBJ2-7; D not resolved. In germline, CDR1 is MNHNS, CDR2 SASEGT. The length of the CDR3 is 12 residues. Between the trimmed V and J ends, which lost 5 bases and 7 bases, there was a span of 12 bases. CDR3 sequence reads: CASSSYQGEQYF. For the CDR3, the DNA is TGTGCCAGCAGTTCCTATCAAGGAGAGCAGTACTTC.

The chain carries TRBV7-2 and TRBJ2-3; 10 bases line up with TRBD2. The CDR3 is 16 amino acids. Looked up from germline, CDR1 is SGHTA and CDR2 is FQGNSA. The V and J ends lost 1 base and 6 bases, in that order; junction bases with no gene match: 7. The CDR3 loop is CASSLVSGRAADTQYF. As DNA, the CDR3 is TGTGCCAGCAGCTTAGTAAGCGGGAGGGCCGCCGATACGCAGTATTTT.

The gene calls are TRBV15 and TRBJ1-1; 8 bases fit TRBD1. The germline CDR1 and CDR2 sequences are LNHNV and YYDKDF (reference sequence). This CDR3 has 17 amino acids. With V trimmed by 3 bases and J by 1 base, 10 bases remained unmatched. CDR3 sequence: CATSSPPADRENTEAFF. CDR3 sequence (DNA): TGTGCCACCAGCAGCCCCCCTGCGGACAGGGAGAACACTGAAGCTTTCTTT.

The chain joins TRBV14 to TRBJ2-2; D uncertain. There are 13 residues in the CDR3. With 2 bases removed from V and 6 bases from J, the gap between germline ends came to 7 bases. CDR1 and CDR2 from the germline V gene are SGHDN and FVKESK. The CDR3 coding sequence is TGTGCCAGCAGCCAACAACCCCCCGGGGAGCTGTTTTTT. Protein sequence: CASSQQPPGELFF.

CDR3 sequence: CASSPPSTDTQYF. In DNA, the CDR3 is TGTGCCAGCTCACCACCGAGCACAGATACGCAGTATTTT. The genes are TRBV18 and TRBJ2-3; D is unclear. The CDR3 extends over 13 amino acids. Germline values: CDR1 KGHSH, CDR2 LQKENI. Trimming removed 0 bases from V and 0 bases from J, with 1 base in between.

This sequence joins TRBV5-5 and TRBJ1-5; maybe TRBD1 (5 bases). The CDR3 spans 14 residues. The V end was cut by 4 bases, the J end by 2 bases, with 10 bases between. From germline, CDR1 is SGHKS and CDR2 YYEKEE (reference sequence). The CDR3, as DNA: TGTGCCAGCAGCCTAGGACACGGCAATCAGCCCCAGCATTTT. Its protein product is CASSLGHGNQPQHF.

The V gene is TRBV7-9, the J gene TRBJ2-1; D perhaps matches TRBD2 (6 bases). Germline CDR1 reads SEHNR; CDR2 reads FQNEAQ (reference sequence). The V gene lost 5 bases and the J gene lost 1 base, with 15 bases spanning the gap. The CDR3 runs to 16 residues. CDR3 DNA: TGTGCCAGCAGCGTCGCGGGGCCGCTTTCCTACAATGAGCAGTTCTTC. Translating it yields CASSVAGPLSYNEQFF.

The rearrangement uses TRBV18 and TRBJ1-4; maybe TRBD1 (6 bases). Trimming removed 3 bases from V and 4 bases from J, with 9 bases in between. Germline V gene sequence: CDR1 KGHSH, CDR2 LQKENI. The CDR3 is 14 amino acids. CDR3 in DNA: TGTGCCAGCTCACCCGGGGGGCTTAATGAAAAACTGTTTTTT. It is translated as CASSPGGLNEKLFF.

The gene calls are TRBV24-1 and TRBJ1-3, with D unresolved. The germline V and J ends were trimmed by 3 bases and 0 bases, with 8 bases remaining between them. Germline-derived CDR1 and CDR2 are KGHDR and SFDVKD. The CDR3 contains 15 residues. For the CDR3, the DNA is TGTGCCACCAGTGATAGCTCTTTCTCTGGAAACACCATATATTTT. It yields the protein CATSDSSFSGNTIYF.

The chain employs TRBV27 and TRBJ2-1, with 7 positions matching TRBD1. Looked up from germline, CDR1 is MNHEY and CDR2 is SMNVEV (reference sequence). J lost 7 bases, V lost 5 bases, and 8 bases had no gene match. The CDR3 runs 14 residues. The CDR3 DNA reads as TGTGCCAGCAGTAGAGGGGGCGGTATAAATGAGCAGTTCTTC. Translation gives CASSRGGGINEQFF.

The chain joins TRBV19 to TRBJ2-2; TRBD2 matches at 8 bases. CDR1 and CDR2 (germline): LNHDA, SQIVND (reference sequence). The CDR3 sequence is 17 residues long. The J segment lost 3 bases and the V segment lost 1 base, leaving 7 bases of the junction unmatched. DNA of the CDR3: TGTGCCAGTAGTATAGGAATGAGCGGGAGTCACACCGGGGAGCTGTTTTTT. Its translation: CASSIGMSGSHTGELFF.

The V gene is TRBV4-1, the J gene TRBJ2-7; D remains unclear. Germline lookup yields CDR1 MGHRA and CDR2 YSYEKL. The CDR3 runs 15 residues. Trimming took 0 bases from V and 2 from J, leaving 11 bases between them. The CDR3 DNA sequence: TGCGCCAGCAGCCAAGAAGGAGACGGCCCCTACGAGCAGTACTTC. Translation: CASSQEGDGPYEQYF.

The rearrangement joins TRBV14 to TRBJ2-3; D unresolved. V dropped 5 bases and J dropped 4 bases, with 13 bases sitting between them. The CDR3 sequence is 14 residues long. In germline, CDR1 is SGHDN, CDR2 FVKESK. The CDR3 region is CASSKIRVADTQYF. The CDR3 nucleotides read TGTGCCAGCAGCAAAATAAGGGTGGCAGATACGCAGTATTTT.

The rearrangement links TRBV2 to TRBJ1-1; D unresolved. This CDR3 spans 13 amino acids. CDR1 is SNHLY and CDR2 is FYNNEI in the germline V gene. The ends were cut back, 8 bases at V and 2 bases at J, with 12 bases in the middle. CDR3: CASPDWSNTEAFF. The CDR3 nucleotides read TGTGCCAGCCCCGATTGGAGCAACACTGAAGCTTTCTTT.

This chain uses TRBV18 with TRBJ1-5; D unresolved. Germline-derived CDR1 and CDR2 are KGHSH and LQKENI. This CDR3 region has 13 residues. V was clipped by 4 bases and J by 5 bases, with 9 bases between them. CDR3: CASSQGLDQPQHF. CDR3 nucleotides: TGTGCCAGCTCACAGGGTTTGGATCAGCCCCAGCATTTT.

V gene TRBV7-9 combines with J gene TRBJ2-2; D call uncertain. CDR1 and CDR2 (germline): SEHNR, FQNEAQ (reference sequence). With 11 bases removed from V and 6 bases from J, the gap between germline ends came to 16 bases. The CDR3 contains 13 residues. The DNA for the CDR3 is TGTGCCGGCCTAACCATAGGATCCGGGGAGCTGTTTTTT. Its protein product is CAGLTIGSGELFF. Together with reference TRBV7-9 and TRBJ2-2, the CDR3 gives the full variable domain: DTGVSQNPRHKITKRGQNVTFRCDPISEHNRLYWYRQTLGQGPEFLTYFQNEAQLEKSRLLSDRFSAERPKGSFSTLEIQRTEQGDSAMYLCAGLTIGSGELFFGEGSRLTVL.

The genes are TRBV3-1 (or the pseudogene TRBV3-2) and TRBJ2-2; the D is unclear. The germline CDR1 and CDR2 sequences are LGHDT and YNNKEL (reference sequence). Trimming removed 4 bases from V and 8 bases from J, with 11 bases in between. This CDR3 is 13 amino acids long. The CDR3 DNA follows: TGTGCCAGCAGCCTCCGTGGGGTTGGGGAGCTGTTTTTT. This gives the protein CASSLRGVGELFF.

V gene TRBV6-5 combines with J gene TRBJ1-2, with a tentative D call TRBD1 (5 bases). This CDR3 is 14 amino acids long. The ends were cut back, 5 bases at V and 1 base at J, with 11 bases in the middle. In germline, CDR1 is MNHEY, CDR2 SVGAGI. CDR3 region: CASSRGTLNYGYTF. CDR3 sequence (DNA): TGTGCCAGCAGTCGGGGGACCCTTAACTATGGCTACACCTTC.